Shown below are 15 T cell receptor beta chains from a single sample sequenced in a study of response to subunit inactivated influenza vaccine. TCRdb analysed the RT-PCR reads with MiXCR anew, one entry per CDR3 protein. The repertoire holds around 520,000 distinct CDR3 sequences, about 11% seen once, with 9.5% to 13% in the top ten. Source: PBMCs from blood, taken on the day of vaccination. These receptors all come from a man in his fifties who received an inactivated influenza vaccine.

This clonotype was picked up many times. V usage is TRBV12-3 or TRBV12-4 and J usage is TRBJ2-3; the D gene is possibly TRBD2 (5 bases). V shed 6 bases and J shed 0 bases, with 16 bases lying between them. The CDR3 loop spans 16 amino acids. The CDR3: CASRGEAVLSTDTQYF. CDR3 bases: TGTGCCAGCAGGGGAGAGGCAGTCCTTAGCACAGATACGCAGTATTTT.

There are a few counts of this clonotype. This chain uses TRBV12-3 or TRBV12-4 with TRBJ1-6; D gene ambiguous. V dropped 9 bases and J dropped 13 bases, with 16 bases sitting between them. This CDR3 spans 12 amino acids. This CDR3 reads CASSKSIPPLHF. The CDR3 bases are TGTGCCAGTTCAAAGTCCATTCCCCCCCTCCACTTT.

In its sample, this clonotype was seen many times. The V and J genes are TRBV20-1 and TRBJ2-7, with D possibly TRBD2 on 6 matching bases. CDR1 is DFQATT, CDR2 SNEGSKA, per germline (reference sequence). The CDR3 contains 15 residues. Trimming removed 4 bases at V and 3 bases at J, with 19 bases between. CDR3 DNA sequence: TGCAGTGCTACTGGAGGGGCACAGGTCTTCTACGAGCAGTACTTC. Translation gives CSATGGAQVFYEQYF.

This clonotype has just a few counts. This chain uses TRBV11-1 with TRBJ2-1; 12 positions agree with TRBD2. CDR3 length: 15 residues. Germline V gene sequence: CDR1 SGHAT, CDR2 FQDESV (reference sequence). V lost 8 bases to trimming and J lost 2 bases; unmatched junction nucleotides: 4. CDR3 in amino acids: CASSGLAGTYNEQFF. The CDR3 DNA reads TGTGCCAGCTCCGGACTAGCGGGAACCTACAATGAGCAGTTCTTC.

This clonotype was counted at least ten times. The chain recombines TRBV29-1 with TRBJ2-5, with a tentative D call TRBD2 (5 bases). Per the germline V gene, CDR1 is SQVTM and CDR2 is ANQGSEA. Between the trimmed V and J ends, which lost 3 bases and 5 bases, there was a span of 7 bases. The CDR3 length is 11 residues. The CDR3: CSVESGETQYF. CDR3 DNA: TGCAGCGTTGAGTCGGGGGAGACCCAGTACTTC.

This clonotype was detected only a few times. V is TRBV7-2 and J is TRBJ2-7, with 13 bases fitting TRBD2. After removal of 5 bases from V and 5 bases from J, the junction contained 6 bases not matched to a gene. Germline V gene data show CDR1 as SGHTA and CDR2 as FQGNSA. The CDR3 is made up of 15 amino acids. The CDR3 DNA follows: TGTGCCAGCAGCCGGACTAGCGGGAGTTTAAACGAGCAGTACTTC. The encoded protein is CASSRTSGSLNEQYF. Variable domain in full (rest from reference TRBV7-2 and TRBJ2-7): GAGVSQSPSNKVTEKGKDVELRCDPISGHTALYWYRQSLGQGLEFLIYFQGNSAPDKSGLPSDRFSAERTGGSVSTLTIQRTQQEDSAVYLCASSRTSGSLNEQYFGPGTRLTVT.

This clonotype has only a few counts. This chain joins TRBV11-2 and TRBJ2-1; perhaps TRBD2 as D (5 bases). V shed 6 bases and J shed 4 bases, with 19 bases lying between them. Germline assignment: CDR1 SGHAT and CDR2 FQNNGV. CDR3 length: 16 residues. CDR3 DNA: TGTGCCAGCAGACCAAGCCGACTAAATTCATACAATGAGCAGTTCTTC. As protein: CASRPSRLNSYNEQFF. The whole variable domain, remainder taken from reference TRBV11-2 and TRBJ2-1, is EAGVAQSPRYKIIEKRQSVAFWCNPISGHATLYWYQQILGQGPKLLIQFQNNGVVDDSQLPKDRFSAERLKGVDSTLKIQPAKLEDSAVYLCASRPSRLNSYNEQFFGPGTRLTVL.

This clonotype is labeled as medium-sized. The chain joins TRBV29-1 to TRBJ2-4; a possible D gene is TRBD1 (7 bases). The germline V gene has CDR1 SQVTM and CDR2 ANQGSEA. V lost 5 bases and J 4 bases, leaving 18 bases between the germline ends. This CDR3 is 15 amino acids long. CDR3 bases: TGCAGCGTTTCAGGGGGGATAGAGCCGAAAAACATTCAGTACTTC. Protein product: CSVSGGIEPKNIQYF.

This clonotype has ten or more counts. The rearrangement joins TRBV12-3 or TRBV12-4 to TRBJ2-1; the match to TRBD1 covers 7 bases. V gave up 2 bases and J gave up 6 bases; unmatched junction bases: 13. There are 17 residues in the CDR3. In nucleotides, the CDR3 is TGTGCCAGCAGTTTACTAGGGGGCGGGTATTCGGGCAATGAGCAGTTCTTC. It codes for CASSLLGGGYSGNEQFF.

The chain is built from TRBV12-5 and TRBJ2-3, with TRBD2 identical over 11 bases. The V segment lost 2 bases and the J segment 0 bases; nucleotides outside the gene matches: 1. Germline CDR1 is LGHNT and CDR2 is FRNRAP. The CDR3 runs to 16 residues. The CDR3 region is CASGLWTSGSTDTQYF. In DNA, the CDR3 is TGTGCTAGTGGTTTGTGGACTAGCGGGAGCACAGATACGCAGTATTTT.

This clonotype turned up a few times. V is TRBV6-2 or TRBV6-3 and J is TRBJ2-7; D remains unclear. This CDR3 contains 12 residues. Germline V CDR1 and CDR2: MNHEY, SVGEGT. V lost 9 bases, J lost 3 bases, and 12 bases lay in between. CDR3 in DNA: TGTGCCAGTGGACGTACGAACTACGAGCAGTACTTC. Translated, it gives CASGRTNYEQYF.

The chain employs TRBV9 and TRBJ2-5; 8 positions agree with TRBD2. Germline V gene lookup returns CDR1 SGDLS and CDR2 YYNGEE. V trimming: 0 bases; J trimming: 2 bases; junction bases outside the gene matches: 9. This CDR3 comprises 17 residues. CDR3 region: CASSVGTSGNMQETQYF. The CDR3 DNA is TGTGCCAGCAGCGTAGGAACTAGCGGAAATATGCAAGAGACCCAGTACTTC.

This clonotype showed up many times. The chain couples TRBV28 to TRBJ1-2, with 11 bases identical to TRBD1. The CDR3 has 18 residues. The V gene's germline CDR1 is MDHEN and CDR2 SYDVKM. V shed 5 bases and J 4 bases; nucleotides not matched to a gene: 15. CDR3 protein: CASSGREGQGEDFYGYTF. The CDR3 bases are TGTGCCAGCAGTGGCCGTGAGGGACAGGGGGAAGATTTCTATGGCTACACCTTC.

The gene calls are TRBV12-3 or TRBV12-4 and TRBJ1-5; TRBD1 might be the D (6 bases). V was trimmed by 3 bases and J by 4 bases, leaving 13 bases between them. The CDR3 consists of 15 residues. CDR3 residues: CASSFRQGRNQPQHF. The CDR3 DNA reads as TGTGCCAGCAGTTTTCGGCAGGGGCGAAATCAGCCCCAGCATTTT.

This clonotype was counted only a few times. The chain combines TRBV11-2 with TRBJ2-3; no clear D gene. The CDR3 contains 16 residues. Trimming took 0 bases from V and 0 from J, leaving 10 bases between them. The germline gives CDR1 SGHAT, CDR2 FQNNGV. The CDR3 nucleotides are TGTGCCAGCAGCTTAGATCCCCCGGGCAGCACAGATACGCAGTATTTT. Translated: CASSLDPPGSTDTQYF. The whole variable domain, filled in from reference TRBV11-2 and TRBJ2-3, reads EAGVAQSPRYKIIEKRQSVAFWCNPISGHATLYWYQQILGQGPKLLIQFQNNGVVDDSQLPKDRFSAERLKGVDSTLKIQPAKLEDSAVYLCASSLDPPGSTDTQYFGPGTRLTVL.